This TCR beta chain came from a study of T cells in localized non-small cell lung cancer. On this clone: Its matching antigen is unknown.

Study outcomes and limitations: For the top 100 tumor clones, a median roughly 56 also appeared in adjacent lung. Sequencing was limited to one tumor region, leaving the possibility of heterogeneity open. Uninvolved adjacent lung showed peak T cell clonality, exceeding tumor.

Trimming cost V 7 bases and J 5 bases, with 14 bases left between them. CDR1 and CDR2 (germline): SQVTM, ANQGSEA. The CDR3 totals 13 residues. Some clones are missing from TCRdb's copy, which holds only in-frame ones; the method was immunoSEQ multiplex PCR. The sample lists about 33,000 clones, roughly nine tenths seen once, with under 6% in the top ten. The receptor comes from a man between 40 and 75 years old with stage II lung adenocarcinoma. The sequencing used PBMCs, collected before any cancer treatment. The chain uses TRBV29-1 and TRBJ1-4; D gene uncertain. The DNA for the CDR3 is TGCAGCGGCCGGACCCTGAAAAATGAAAAACTGTTTTTT. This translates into CSGRTLKNEKLFF.